This entry lists 15 T cell receptor beta chains sequenced from one sample in a study of a mutant IDH1 vaccine in newly diagnosed glioma. No antigen is known for these receptors. Assay used: immunoSEQ multiplex PCR; TCRdb lists only in-frame clones, some missing. The sample records 50,000 to 70,000 clones, approximately 84% being singletons. Indicated time point: week 23, last vaccination. Doses comprised 300 ug of mutant IDH1 20-mer peptide each, plus topical imiquimod. The starting material was PBMCs, obtained from a glioma patient whose treatment included an IDH1 peptide vaccine. These receptor sequences come from a man aged 18 to 35 with glioma.

V gene TRBV4-1 combines with J gene TRBJ1-1; D call uncertain. The CDR3 is made up of 13 amino acids. V lost 2 bases and J lost 3, with 7 bases in between. CDR1 is MGHRA and CDR2 is YSYEKL in the germline V gene. The CDR3 bases are TGCGCCAGCAGCCAACTTCTGGACACTGAAGCTTTCTTT. Translation gives CASSQLLDTEAFF.

This rearrangement joins TRBV18 to TRBJ1-1; D gene ambiguous. This CDR3 has 12 residues. Deletions cut 5 bases from V and 0 bases from J, with 4 bases between. CDR1 is KGHSH, CDR2 LQKENI, per germline. This chain's CDR3 is CASSGLNTEAFF. In nucleotides, the CDR3 is TGTGCCAGCTCAGGATTGAACACTGAAGCTTTCTTT.

This clone was detected a few times. The J gene is TRBJ1-2, the V gene TRBV9, with 9 bases lining up with TRBD1. Trimming cost V 7 bases and J 6 bases; bases outside gene matches: 1. CDR1 is SGDLS, CDR2 YYNGEE, per germline. The CDR3 sequence is 11 residues long. CDR3 sequence (DNA): TGTGCCAGCCGGGACAGGGATGGCTACACCTTC. Its translation is CASRDRDGYTF.

The genes are TRBV19 and TRBJ2-6; 8 positions agree with TRBD1. After removal of 8 bases from V and 0 bases from J, the junction contained 6 bases not matched to a gene. This CDR3 has 16 amino acids. From germline, CDR1 is LNHDA and CDR2 SQIVND (reference sequence). The CDR3 loop is CASGEDRASGANVLTF. CDR3 bases: TGTGCCAGTGGAGAGGACAGGGCCTCTGGGGCCAACGTCCTGACTTTC.

V and J are TRBV5-1 and TRBJ1-1, with a possible D match to TRBD1 (5 bases). The germline gives CDR1 SGHRS, CDR2 YFSETQ. Trimming took off 3 bases at V and 7 bases at J, with 16 bases between the two ends. The CDR3 contains 14 residues. In nucleotides, the CDR3 is TGCGCCAGCAGCTCCACGGGACCTACACTTGAAGCTTTCTTT. Residues: CASSSTGPTLEAFF.

A few counts support this clone. CDR3 bases: TGTGCCAGCAGTTACTCCTTTCTTCGCAACACTGAAGCTTTCTTT. Its protein is CASSYSFLRNTEAFF. This chain joins TRBV6-5 and TRBJ1-1; no reliable D call. V was clipped by 0 bases and J by 2 bases, with 10 bases between them. Germline CDR1 reads MNHEY; CDR2 reads SVGAGI. There are 15 residues in the CDR3.

The rearrangement uses TRBV10-3 and TRBJ2-7; possible D gene TRBD2, 5 bases. The CDR3 length is 12 residues. The V end was cut by 3 bases, the J end by 11 bases, with 14 bases between. Germline CDR1 is ENHRY and CDR2 is SYGVKD. DNA of the CDR3: TGTGCCATCAGTGATCTTTCGAGGGCTGAGTACTTC. Its translation: CAISDLSRAEYF.

This clone has only a few counts. The chain recombines TRBV5-1 with TRBJ1-1; 7 bases match TRBD1. Germline V lookup: CDR1 SGHRS, CDR2 YFSETQ. The V gene end was trimmed by 4 bases and the J gene end by 5 bases; junction bases not matched to a gene: 5. The CDR3 runs 13 residues. The CDR3, as DNA: TGCGCCAGCAGCACGGACAGGCCTACTGAAGCTTTCTTT. Translated, it gives CASSTDRPTEAFF. The complete variable domain, with remaining parts taken from reference TRBV5-1 and TRBJ1-1, reads KAGVTQTPRYLIKTRGQQVTLSCSPISGHRSVSWYQQTPGQGLQFLFEYFSETQRNKGNFPGRFSGRQFSNSRSEMNVSTLELGDSALYLCASSTDRPTEAFFGQGTRLTVV.

This chain links TRBV29-1 with TRBJ1-1; D might be TRBD1 (6 bases). CDR1 is SQVTM and CDR2 is ANQGSEA in the germline V gene. Deletions cut 0 bases from V and 0 bases from J, with 11 bases between. The CDR3 runs to 15 residues. The CDR3 nucleotides are TGCAGCGTTGAAGATTTAGGACAGATGAACACTGAAGCTTTCTTT. This gives the protein CSVEDLGQMNTEAFF.

The CDR3 here is CASSHRLEANNEQFF. In DNA form, the CDR3 reads TGCGCCAGCAGCCACCGACTAGAGGCAAACAATGAGCAGTTCTTC. The rearrangement joins TRBV4-1 to TRBJ2-1; TRBD2 is a possible D gene (6 bases). The CDR3 covers 15 residues. V was cut by 3 bases and J by 5 bases, with 14 bases left in between. In germline, CDR1 is MGHRA, CDR2 YSYEKL.

The gene calls are TRBV5-6 and TRBJ1-4; 7 bases line up with TRBD1. Germline V CDR1 and CDR2: SGHDT, YYEEEE. The J segment lost 8 bases and the V segment lost 4 bases, leaving 8 bases of the junction unmatched. The CDR3 has 14 amino acids. This CDR3 reads CASSLTGTGEKLFF. In DNA, the CDR3 is TGTGCCAGCAGCCTGACAGGGACCGGGGAAAAACTGTTTTTT.

This sequence joins TRBV6-1 and TRBJ2-1, with 9 bases identical to TRBD1. V shed 5 bases and J 4 bases; nucleotides not matched to a gene: 6. The CDR3 extends over 15 amino acids. CDR1 is MNHNS and CDR2 is SASEGT in the germline V gene. The CDR3 loop is CASSPDRGVYNEQFF. CDR3 bases: TGTGCCAGCAGTCCGGACAGGGGCGTTTACAATGAGCAGTTCTTC.

V usage is TRBV7-9 and J usage is TRBJ1-5, with no clear D. Germline lookup yields CDR1 SEHNR and CDR2 FQNEAQ (reference sequence). Trimming shortened V by 4 bases and J by 5 bases, and 6 bases separated the two germline ends. This CDR3 has 12 amino acids. This CDR3 reads CASSSDYQPQHF. As DNA, the CDR3 is TGTGCCAGCAGCTCGGATTATCAGCCCCAGCATTTT.

The chain has TRBV6-5 and TRBJ1-1; D unresolved. V was clipped by 2 bases and J by 5 bases, with 15 bases between them. Germline V gene lookup returns CDR1 MNHEY and CDR2 SVGAGI. The CDR3 length is 15 residues. The CDR3 DNA follows: TGTGCCAGCAGTTACGCCAGAGGTGGAGGGACTGAAGCTTTCTTT. Its translation is CASSYARGGGTEAFF.

The gene calls are TRBV5-1 and TRBJ2-6, with D hard to call. The CDR3 runs 16 residues. V was clipped by 0 bases and J by 0 bases, with 7 bases between them. CDR1 SGHRS and CDR2 YFSETQ come from the germline V gene. CDR3 region: CASSLGSVSGANVLTF. CDR3 DNA sequence: TGCGCCAGCAGCTTGGGGTCCGTCTCTGGGGCCAACGTCCTGACTTTC.